This T cell receptor beta chain was sequenced in a study of shared clonotypes between healthy human individuals. The overall study: Used for every donor were three CD4 naive, three CD4 memory, two CD8 naive and one CD8 memory plate. Points from the study as a whole: On the whole, naive subsets had larger estimated richness than memory subsets had. Some naive CD4 clonotypes, roughly 5%, turned up in common across several donors.

Germline CDR1 is SGHVS and CDR2 is FQNEAQ. V lost 5 bases, J lost 2 bases, and 15 bases lay in between. This CDR3 spans 15 amino acids. This clone was observed a handful of times. Its target is unknown. Here immunoSEQ multiplex PCR was the method, and the copy in TCRdb shows in-frame clones only, minus some. The data contain some 980,000 clones, more than 75% of them seen just once; the ten biggest clones take up about 1.5%. The chain joins TRBV7-8 to TRBJ1-1, with a tentative D call TRBD1 (5 bases). Sequencing was done on a sample of memory CD4+ T cells sorted from blood. Documented subset: CD45RA-negative fraction. The source of this sequence is a man aged 18 to 29 in good health. Here the CDR3 reads CASSRSGASNTEAFF. Written as DNA, the CDR3 is TGTGCCAGCAGCCGAAGCGGGGCCAGCAACACTGAAGCTTTCTTT.